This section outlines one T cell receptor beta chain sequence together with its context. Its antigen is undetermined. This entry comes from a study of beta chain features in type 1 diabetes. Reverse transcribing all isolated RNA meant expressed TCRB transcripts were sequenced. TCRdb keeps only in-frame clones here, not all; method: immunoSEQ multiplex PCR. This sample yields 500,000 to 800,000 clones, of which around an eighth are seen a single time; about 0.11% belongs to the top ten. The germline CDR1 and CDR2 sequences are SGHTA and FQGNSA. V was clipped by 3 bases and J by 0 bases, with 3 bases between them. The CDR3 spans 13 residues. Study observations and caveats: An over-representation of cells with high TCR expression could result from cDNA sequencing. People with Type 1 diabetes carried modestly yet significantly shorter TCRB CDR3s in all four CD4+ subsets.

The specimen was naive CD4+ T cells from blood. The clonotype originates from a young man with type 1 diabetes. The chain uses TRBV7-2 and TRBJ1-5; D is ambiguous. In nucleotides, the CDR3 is TGTGCCAGCAGCTTTAGTAGCAATCAGCCCCAGCATTTT. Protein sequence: CASSFSSNQPQHF.